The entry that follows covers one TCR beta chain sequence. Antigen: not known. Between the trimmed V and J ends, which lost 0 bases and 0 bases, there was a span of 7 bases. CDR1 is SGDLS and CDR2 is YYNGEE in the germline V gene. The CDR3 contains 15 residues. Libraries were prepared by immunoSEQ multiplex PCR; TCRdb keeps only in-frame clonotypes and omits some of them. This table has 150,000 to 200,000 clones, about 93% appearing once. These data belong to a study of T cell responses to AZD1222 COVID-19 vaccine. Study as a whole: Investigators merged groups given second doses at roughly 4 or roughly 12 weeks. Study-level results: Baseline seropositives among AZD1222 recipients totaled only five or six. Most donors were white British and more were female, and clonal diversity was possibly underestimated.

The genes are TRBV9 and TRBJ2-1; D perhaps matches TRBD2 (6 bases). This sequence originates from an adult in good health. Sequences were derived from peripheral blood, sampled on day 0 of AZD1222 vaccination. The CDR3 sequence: CASSVAGASYNEQFF. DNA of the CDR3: TGTGCCAGCAGCGTAGCGGGAGCCTCCTACAATGAGCAGTTCTTC.